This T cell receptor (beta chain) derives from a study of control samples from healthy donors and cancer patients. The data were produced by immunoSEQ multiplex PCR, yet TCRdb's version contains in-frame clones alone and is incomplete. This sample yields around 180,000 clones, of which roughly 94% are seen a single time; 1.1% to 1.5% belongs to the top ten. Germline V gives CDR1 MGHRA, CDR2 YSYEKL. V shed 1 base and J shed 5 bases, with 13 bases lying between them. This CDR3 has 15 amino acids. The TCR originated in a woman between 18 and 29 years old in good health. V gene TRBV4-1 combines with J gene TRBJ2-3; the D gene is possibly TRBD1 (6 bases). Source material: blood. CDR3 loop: CASSQGTGYQDTQYF. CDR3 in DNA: TGCGCCAGCAGCCAAGGCACAGGGTATCAAGATACGCAGTATTTT.